This T cell receptor (beta chain) is drawn from a study of OX40 agonist ivuxolimab in advanced cancers. To note about this clone: Its specificity is not known.

Repertoires were generated with immunoSEQ multiplex PCR, while TCRdb's copy carries only in-frame clones and drops some. The sample lists 45,000 to 50,000 clones; around 86% were seen once. Germline CDR1 is SGHRS and CDR2 is YFSETQ. Unmatched junction bases numbered 12, after V lost 5 bases and J lost 7 bases. The CDR3 runs 16 residues. Study-level findings and limits: In the 0.1 to 3.0 mg/kg range, CD4+ and CD8+ blood T cells had expanded clonally by week 6.

The V and J genes are TRBV5-1 and TRBJ1-4, with 9 bases aligning to TRBD1. This specimen was CD4+ or CD8+ T cells sorted from blood, taken in a trial of the OX40 agonist ivuxolimab. The TCR sequence derives from an adult with an advanced solid tumor such as melanoma, head and neck, liver or kidney cancer. CDR3 sequence reads: CASRESTGGAGEKLFF. As DNA, the CDR3 is TGCGCCAGCAGAGAATCCACAGGGGGCGCCGGTGAAAAACTGTTTTTT. The whole variable domain, filled in from reference TRBV5-1 and TRBJ1-4, reads KAGVTQTPRYLIKTRGQQVTLSCSPISGHRSVSWYQQTPGQGLQFLFEYFSETQRNKGNFPGRFSGRQFSNSRSEMNVSTLELGDSALYLCASRESTGGAGEKLFFGSGTQLSVL.